This is a list of T cell receptor beta chains from one sample in a study of vaccination effects on CD4 cells after COVID-19. No cognate antigen is known for these TCRs. Using immunoSEQ multiplex PCR, the repertoire was profiled, and TCRdb retains in-frame clones only, with some absent. The sample lists 70,000 or so clones; over 70% were seen once. The input for sequencing was CD4+ T cells from PBMCs cultured with SARS-CoV-2 spike peptides, taken before COVID-19 vaccination. The receptors shown here come from a human donor who received a COVID-19 vaccine. The CDR3 runs from the conserved cysteine through the conserved F or W. A D gene is named only where the DNA matches it firmly. Clone size is shown for a subset of rows, as once, few, many or a class of expanded clone.

TRBV5-1	TRBD1	TRBJ1-1	NA	TGCGCCAGCAGCCCCCGAGGGCAGGGGGCCGCGAACACTGAAGCTTTCTTT	CASSPRGQGAANTEAFF
TRBV9	TRBD1	TRBJ1-1	few	TGTGCCAGCAGCAAGGGACAGGGATTTGAAGCTTTCTTT	CASSKGQGFEAFF
TRBV1	NA	TRBJ1-5	NA	TGCACCAGCAGCCAAGATGCGACAGGGAGGCAGCCCCAGCATTTT	CTSSQDATGRQPQHF
TRBV6-6	NA	TRBJ2-5	NA	TGTGCCACGGCTGCGGGCCAAGAGACCCAGTACTTC	CATAAGQETQYF
TRBV6-6	TRBD2	TRBJ2-1	few	TGTGCCAGCAGCGAAAGCGGGGGGCCCTACAATGAGCAGTTCTTC	CASSESGGPYNEQFF
TRBV11-1	TRBD1	TRBJ2-5	NA	TGTGCCAGCAGCTCGATGACAGGGAATCAAGAGACCCAGTACTTC	CASSSMTGNQETQYF
TRBV2	NA	TRBJ2-3	NA	TGTGCCAGCAGTGAACGGTCCTACACAGATACGCAGTATTTT	CASSERSYTDTQYF
TRBV7-9	NA	TRBJ2-3	NA	TGTGCCAGCAGCTTTGAGGCTTTGAGGGATACGCAGTATTTT	CASSFEALRDTQYF
TRBV4-1	NA	TRBJ2-4	NA	TGCGCCAGCAGCCAAGATATGGCAGGGGCTTCCAAAAACATTCAGTACTTC	CASSQDMAGASKNIQYF
TRBV7-2	NA	TRBJ1-2	NA	TGTGCCAGCAGAAGATCCATATATGGCTACACCTTC	CASRRSIYGYTF